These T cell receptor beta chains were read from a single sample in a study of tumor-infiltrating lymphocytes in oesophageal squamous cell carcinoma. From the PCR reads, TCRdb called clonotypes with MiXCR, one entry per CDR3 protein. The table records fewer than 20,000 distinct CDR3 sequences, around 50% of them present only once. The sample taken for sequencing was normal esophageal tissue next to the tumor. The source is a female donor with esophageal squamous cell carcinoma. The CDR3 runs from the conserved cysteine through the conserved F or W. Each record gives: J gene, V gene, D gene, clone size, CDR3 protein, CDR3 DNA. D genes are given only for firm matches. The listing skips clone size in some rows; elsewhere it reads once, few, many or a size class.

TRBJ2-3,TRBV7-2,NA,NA,CASSRDFTDTQYF,TGTGCCAGCAGCCGGGATTTCACAGATACGCAGTATTTT
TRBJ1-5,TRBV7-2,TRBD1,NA,CASSLDRVDNQPQHF,TGTGCCAGCAGCTTGGACAGGGTTGACAATCAGCCCCAGCATTTT
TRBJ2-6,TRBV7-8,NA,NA,CASSPTAGANVLTF,TGTGCCAGCAGCCCTACGGCTGGGGCCAACGTCCTGACTTTC
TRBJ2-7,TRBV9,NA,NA,CASSVEGLSYNEQYF,TGTGCCAGCAGCGTAGAAGGACTATCCTACAATGAGCAGTACTTC
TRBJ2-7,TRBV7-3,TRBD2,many,CASRPSGGSYEQYF,TGTGCCAGCAGACCCAGCGGGGGCTCCTACGAGCAGTACTTC
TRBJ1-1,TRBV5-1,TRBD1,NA,CASSYTGTGTTEAFF,TGCGCCAGCAGTTATACCGGGACAGGGACCACTGAAGCTTTCTTT
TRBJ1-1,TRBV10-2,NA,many,CASSESGGRGAFF,TGCGCCAGCAGTGAGAGCGGGGGGCGAGGAGCTTTCTTT
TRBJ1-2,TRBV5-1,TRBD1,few,CASSSRSMTGGYTF,TGCGCCAGCAGCTCGCGTAGTATGACAGGGGGCTACACCTTC
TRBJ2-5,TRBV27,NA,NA,CASSLRASRSYNEQYF,TGTGCCAGCAGTTTACGGGCCTCGCGCTCCTACAATGAGCAGTACTTC
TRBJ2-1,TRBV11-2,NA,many,CASSSPGVTGSHEQFF,TGTGCCAGCAGCTCCCCAGGGGTCACAGGCAGCCATGAGCAGTTCTTC
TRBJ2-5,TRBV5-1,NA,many,CASSLGGEETQYF,TGCGCCAGCAGCTTGGGAGGCGAAGAGACCCAGTACTTC
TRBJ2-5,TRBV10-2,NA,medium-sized,CASSDRGRETQYF,TGCGCCAGCAGTGACAGGGGCCGGGAGACCCAGTACTTC
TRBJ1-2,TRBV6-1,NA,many,CASSETATYGYTF,TGTGCCAGCAGCGAGACAGCGACCTATGGCTACACCTTC
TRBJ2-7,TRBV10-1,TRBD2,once,CASSEQTSGSPPDTQYF,TGCGCCAGCAGTGAGCAAACTAGCGGGAGTCCCCCAGATACGCAGTACTTC
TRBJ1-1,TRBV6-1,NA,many,CASSRRERTEAFF,TGTGCCAGCAGTCGCAGGGAGCGTACTGAAGCTTTCTTT
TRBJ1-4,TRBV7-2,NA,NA,CASSLSGVVEKLFF,TGTGCCAGCAGCTTGTCGGGGGTTGTTGAAAAACTGTTTTTT
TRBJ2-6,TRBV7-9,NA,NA,CASSLAGSGANVLTF,TGTGCCAGCAGCTTAGCAGGGTCCGGGGCCAACGTCCTGACTTTC
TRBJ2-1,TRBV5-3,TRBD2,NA,CASSLASVTSGVNNEQFF,TGTGCCAGCAGCTTGGCCAGCGTCACTAGCGGGGTTAACAATGAGCAGTTCTTC
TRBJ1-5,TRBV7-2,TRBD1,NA,CASSQGAGPQPQHF,TGTGCCAGCAGCCAGGGGGCAGGGCCTCAGCCCCAGCATTTT
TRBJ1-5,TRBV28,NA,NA,CASSLRTAHQPQHF,TGTGCCAGCAGTTTAAGGACAGCCCATCAGCCCCAGCATTTT
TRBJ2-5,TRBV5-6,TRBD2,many,CASSIGLAGQETQYF,TGTGCCAGCAGCATCGGACTAGCGGGACAAGAGACCCAGTACTTC
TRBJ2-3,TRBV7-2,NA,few,CASSLDREDTQYF,TGTGCCAGCAGCTTAGATAGGGAGGATACGCAGTATTTT
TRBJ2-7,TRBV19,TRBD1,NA,CASSVLSPGGYEQYF,TGTGCCAGTAGTGTCCTCTCCCCAGGGGGCTACGAGCAGTACTTC
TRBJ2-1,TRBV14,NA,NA,CASSPITGRYEQFF,TGTGCCAGCAGTCCCATAACAGGGCGGTACGAGCAGTTCTTC
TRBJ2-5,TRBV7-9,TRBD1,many,CASSPGQVEYF,TGTGCCAGCAGCCCCGGACAGGTTGAGTACTTC
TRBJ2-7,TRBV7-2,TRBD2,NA,CASSRNSGRGYEQYF,TGTGCCAGCAGCCGCAATAGCGGGAGGGGGTACGAGCAGTACTTC
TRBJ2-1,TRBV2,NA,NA,CASTEGPNNEQFF,TGTGCCAGCACCGAGGGTCCGAACAATGAGCAGTTCTTC
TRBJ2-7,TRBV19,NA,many,CASSGRTLYEQYF,TGTGCCAGTAGTGGACGGACTCTCTACGAGCAGTACTTC
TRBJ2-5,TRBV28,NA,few,CASSFRGHLGETQYF,TGTGCCAGCAGTTTCCGCGGACATCTGGGGGAGACCCAGTACTTC
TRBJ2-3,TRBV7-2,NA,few,CASSFHAGAFRLDTQYF,TGTGCCAGCAGCTTTCATGCGGGGGCCTTTCGATTAGATACGCAGTATTTT
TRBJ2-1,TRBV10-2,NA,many,CASSEPLNSYNEQFF,TGCGCCAGCAGTGAACCGCTAAACTCCTACAATGAGCAGTTCTTC
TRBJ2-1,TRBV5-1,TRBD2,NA,CASSTRLAGEDFLAYNEQFF,TGCGCCAGCAGCACCCGACTAGCGGGAGAAGATTTTCTTGCCTACAATGAGCAGTTCTTC
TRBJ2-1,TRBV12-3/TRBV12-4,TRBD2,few,CASSSFLAGAYNEQFF,TGTGCCAGCAGTTCCTTTTTAGCGGGGGCTTACAATGAGCAGTTCTTC
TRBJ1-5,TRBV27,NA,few,CASSLWGALGPQHF,TGTGCCAGCAGTTTATGGGGCGCTCTAGGGCCCCAGCATTTT
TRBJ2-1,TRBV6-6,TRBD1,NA,CASSYWTGRFSPLHF,TGTGCCAGCAGTTACTGGACAGGAAGGTTCTCACCCCTCCACTTC
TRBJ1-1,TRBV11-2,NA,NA,CASSLTQNTEAFF,TGTGCCAGCAGCTTAACACAGAACACTGAAGCTTTCTTT
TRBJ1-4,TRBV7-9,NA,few,CASSGDPGEKLFF,TGTGCCAGCAGCGGAGACCCGGGGGAAAAACTGTTTTTT
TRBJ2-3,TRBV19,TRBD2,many,CASEEGLAGAGTDTQYF,TGTGCCAGTGAAGAAGGACTAGCGGGAGCGGGCACAGATACGCAGTATTTT
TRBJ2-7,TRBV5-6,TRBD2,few,CASSLAASGLRHEQYF,TGTGCCAGCAGCTTGGCGGCTAGCGGACTCCGCCACGAGCAGTACTTC
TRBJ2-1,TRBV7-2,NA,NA,CASSIGHYNEQFF,TGTGCCAGCAGCATAGGACACTACAATGAGCAGTTCTTC
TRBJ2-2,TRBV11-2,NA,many,CASSSSGRGRRVLNTGELFF,TGTGCCAGCAGCTCTAGTGGTAGGGGCAGGCGGGTGCTGAACACCGGGGAGCTGTTTTTT
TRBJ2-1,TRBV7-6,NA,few,CASGFSAGEQFF,TGTGCCAGCGGTTTTAGCGCTGGGGAGCAGTTCTTC
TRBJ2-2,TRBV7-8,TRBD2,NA,CASSRLLAITGELFF,TGTGCCAGCAGCCGCCTACTAGCGATCACCGGGGAGCTGTTTTTT
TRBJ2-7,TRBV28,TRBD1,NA,CASSLSNRGLLEQYF,TGTGCCAGCAGTTTATCCAACAGGGGGCTTCTCGAGCAGTACTTC
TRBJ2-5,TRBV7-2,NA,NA,CASSSPTVRGQYF,TGTGCCAGCAGCTCCCCTACTGTAAGAGGGCAATACTTC
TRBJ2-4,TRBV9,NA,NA,CASSVQPGTRNEQYF,TGTGCCAGCAGCGTACAGCCCGGGACGAGAAATGAGCAGTACTTC
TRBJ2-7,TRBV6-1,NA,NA,CASRPSGTSEQYF,TGTGCCAGCAGGCCCTCCGGGACATCCGAGCAGTACTTC
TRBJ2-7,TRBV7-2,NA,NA,CASSLELRAMNTGELYF,TGTGCCAGCAGCTTAGAATTAAGGGCTATGAACACCGGGGAGCTGTACTTC
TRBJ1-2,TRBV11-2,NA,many,CASSLGLEYGYTF,TGTGCCAGCAGCTTAGGATTAGAGTATGGCTACACCTTC
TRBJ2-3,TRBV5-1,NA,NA,CASSLGGSTDTQYF,TGCGCCAGCAGCTTGGGTGGGAGCACAGATACGCAGTATTTT
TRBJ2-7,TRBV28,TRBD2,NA,CASRGLAGGGVREQYF,TGTGCCAGCAGGGGACTAGCGGGAGGGGGGGTGAGAGAGCAGTACTTC